This record looks at one T cell receptor (beta chain) sequence and its context. V was pared by 4 bases and J by 7 bases, with 17 bases between. The length of the CDR3 is 15 residues. Germline V gives CDR1 LNHDA, CDR2 SQIVND (reference sequence). The method was immunoSEQ multiplex PCR; TCRdb's version includes in-frame clones alone and lacks a portion of them. The sample consists of 110,000 to 150,000 clones, around 90% of them appearing once. The data originate from a study of control samples from healthy donors and cancer patients. The rearrangement links TRBV19 to TRBJ1-5; D ambiguous. Sequenced input: blood. The clonotype originates from a man younger than 45 in good health. The CDR3 DNA is TGTGCCAGTAGTACAAACTTCGATGGTATACAGCCCCAGCATTTT. Translated: CASSTNFDGIQPQHF.